This entry lists 11 T cell receptor beta chains sequenced from one sample in a study of T cells in Graves' hyperthyroidism and ophthalmopathy. The TCR beta CDR3 regions underwent amplification using RNA transcripts as the source. HTBI primers were the set used in a first-round RT-PCR of the TCR CDR3. Each CDR3 protein gets one entry after TCRdb re-called the multiplex PCR reads with MiXCR. The table lists about 400,000 distinct CDR3 sequences, 15% of them singletons, with approximately 30% in the top ten. Sequencing used blood. These receptors all stem from a woman between 25 and 40 years old with Graves' hyperthyroidism.

This clonotype was counted many times. The rearrangement links TRBV20-1 to TRBJ2-7; D tentatively fits TRBD1 or TRBD2 (5 bases each). Germline assignment: CDR1 DFQATT and CDR2 SNEGSKA (reference sequence). CDR3 length equals 14 residues. V was shortened by 6 bases and J by 2 bases, with 17 bases between the two germline ends. Here the CDR3 DNA reads TGCAGTGCAAAGCTGAGGGGACGGGCCTACGAGCAGTACTTC. Protein sequence: CSAKLRGRAYEQYF.

This clonotype was observed many times. This chain links TRBV18 with TRBJ2-3; D remains unclear. CDR1 is KGHSH and CDR2 is LQKENI in the germline V gene. This CDR3 spans 13 amino acids. Trimming took off 0 bases at V and 4 bases at J, with 5 bases between the two ends. The CDR3 DNA is TGTGCCAGCTCACCACCCTTACCAGATACGCAGTATTTT. Residues: CASSPPLPDTQYF.

This clonotype was counted at least ten times. This chain uses TRBV11-1 with TRBJ2-1, with D unclear. This CDR3 comprises 11 residues. Trimming removed 4 bases at V and 12 bases at J, with 10 bases between. Germline lookup yields CDR1 SGHAT and CDR2 FQDESV (reference sequence). The CDR3 sequence is CASSSAGWQFF. CDR3 DNA sequence: TGTGCCAGCAGCTCCGCTGGCTGGCAGTTCTTC.

Only a few counts were recorded for this clonotype. The chain couples TRBV20-1 to TRBJ1-5; TRBD1 matches 11 bases. V trimming: 3 bases; J trimming: 7 bases; junction bases outside the gene matches: 8. Germline V gene sequence: CDR1 DFQATT, CDR2 SNEGSKA (reference sequence). This CDR3 is built from 15 residues. The DNA of the CDR3 is TGCAGTGCTAGTAGTGGGGGACAGGGGGGACAGCCCCAGCATTTT. It specifies CSASSGGQGGQPQHF.

In its sample, this clonotype was seen many times. CDR3 sequence reads: CASSVSDYQETQYF. CDR3 sequence (DNA): TGTGCCAGCAGCGTAAGCGACTACCAAGAGACCCAGTACTTC. The gene calls are TRBV9 and TRBJ2-5; no clear D. This CDR3 has 14 residues. From germline, CDR1 is SGDLS and CDR2 YYNGEE. V was cut by 1 base and J by 0 bases, with 7 bases left in between.

The rearrangement joins TRBV11-2 to TRBJ2-7, with 10 bases identical to TRBD2. The CDR3 extends over 16 amino acids. Germline values: CDR1 SGHAT, CDR2 FQNNGV. V dropped 5 bases and J dropped 6; count of bases not matched to a gene: 13. Here the CDR3 reads CASSPTTQRGGAEQYF. Written as DNA, the CDR3 is TGTGCCAGCAGCCCCACGACCCAGCGGGGGGGAGCCGAGCAGTACTTC.

This clonotype has only a few counts. The rearrangement joins TRBV2 to TRBJ2-2, with D tentatively TRBD2 (6 bases). The ends were cut back, 2 bases at V and 7 bases at J, with 11 bases in the middle. Germline V gene lookup returns CDR1 SNHLY and CDR2 FYNNEI. This CDR3 has 14 amino acids. The CDR3 sequence: CASSERVSGGELFF. The DNA of the CDR3 is TGTGCCAGCAGTGAAAGGGTTAGCGGCGGGGAGCTGTTTTTT.

This clonotype has at least ten counts. V gene TRBV6-1 combines with J gene TRBJ2-6, with a tentative D call TRBD2 (5 bases). The germline V gene has CDR1 MNHNS and CDR2 SASEGT. V was clipped by 4 bases and J by 0 bases, with 10 bases between them. The CDR3 has 16 residues. The CDR3 coding sequence is TGTGCCAGCAGTGGACCACTAGGCTCTGGGGCCAACGTCCTGACTTTC. Residues: CASSGPLGSGANVLTF.

This clonotype was counted a few times. J is TRBJ1-3 and V is TRBV7-9; the D is unclear. Looked up from germline, CDR1 is SEHNR and CDR2 is FQNEAQ (reference sequence). This CDR3 contains 14 residues. V lost 5 bases, J lost 0 bases, and 8 bases lay in between. The CDR3, as DNA: TGTGCCAGCAGCCAAGGGCGCTCTGGAAACACCATATATTTT. Translated, it gives CASSQGRSGNTIYF.

The rearrangement links TRBV6-1 to TRBJ2-2; maybe TRBD1 (6 bases). Between the trimmed V and J ends, which lost 10 bases and 7 bases, there was a span of 19 bases. This CDR3 spans 14 amino acids. Germline loops: CDR1 MNHNS, CDR2 SASEGT. The CDR3 DNA is TGTGCCACCAGGACAGCGACACTCCTCGGGGAGCTGTTTTTT. Protein: CATRTATLLGELFF.

This clonotype has at least ten counts. The V call is TRBV6-1, the J call TRBJ2-3; perhaps TRBD2 as D (5 bases). Trimming removed 1 base at V and 1 base at J, with 12 bases between. Germline V CDR1 and CDR2: MNHNS, SASEGT. There are 16 residues in the CDR3. The CDR3 nucleotides read TGTGCCAGCAGTGAAGTGGAGGTGTGGGGCACAGATACGCAGTATTTT. Residues: CASSEVEVWGTDTQYF.